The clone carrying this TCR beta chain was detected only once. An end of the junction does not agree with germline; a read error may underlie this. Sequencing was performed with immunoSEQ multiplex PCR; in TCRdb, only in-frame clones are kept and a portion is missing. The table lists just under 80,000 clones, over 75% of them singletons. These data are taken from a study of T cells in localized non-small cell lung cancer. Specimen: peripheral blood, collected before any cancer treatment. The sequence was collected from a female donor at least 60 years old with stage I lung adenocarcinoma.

CDR3 in amino acids: CASSQDGRDYNEQFF. CDR3 DNA sequence: TGCGCCAGCAGCCAAGATGGACGGGACTACAATGAGCAGTTCTTC. The V call is TRBV5-4, the J call TRBJ2-1, with D possibly matching TRBD2 (5 bases). CDR3 length: 15 residues. In germline, CDR1 is SGHNT, CDR2 YYREEE (reference sequence). Full variable domain (rest looked up from reference TRBV5-4 and TRBJ2-1): ETGVTQSPTHLIKTRGQQVTLRCSSQSGHNTVSWYQQALGQGPQFIFQYYREEENGRGNFPPRFSGLQFPNYSSELNVNALELDDSALYLCASSQDGRDYNEQFFGPGTRLTVL.